A selection of T cell receptor beta chains follows, all from one sample in a study of T cells in Graves' hyperthyroidism and ophthalmopathy. TCRdb fed the multiplex PCR reads into MiXCR, producing one record per CDR3 protein. The table includes a few hundred thousand distinct CDR3 sequences, 12% to 15% detected once. The sample comprised blood. Receptors originate from a woman aged 18-35 years with Graves' hyperthyroidism. Each CDR3 is given without its conserved first and last residue.

V | CDR3
TRBV2 | ALRGGRSSYNEQF
TRBV6-2/TRBV6-3 | ASSVLAGETGELF
TRBV4-3 | ASSQAPGTGYEQY
TRBV11-2 | ASSLVRTGSMD
TRBV3-1 | ASSQFGGVEQY
TRBV27 | ASSLRAASNYGYT
TRBV18 | ASSPLTKSYGYT
TRBV10-1 | ASSADPGKAEAF
TRBV5-1 | ASSGRTDYEQY
TRBV28 | ASSPDRAYYGYT
TRBV6-2/TRBV6-3 | ASSTLAGRSYEQY
TRBV27 | ASSLRRAYEQY
TRBV7-2 | ASSLVRGRGYEQF
TRBV7-3 | ASSQLSLLGDYNEQF
TRBV28 | ASRAHEKNYGYT
TRBV6-2/TRBV6-3 | ASSFEFRGMSRNTIY
TRBV11-2 | ASRVGDRGNRELF
TRBV2 | ASSEDNEQF
TRBV7-6 | ASSSVGMGAKVEQY
TRBV28 | ASSPNVFGSSDEQY
TRBV11-2 | ASSSAGQAYNEQF
TRBV11-2 | ASSLGQHNEQF
TRBV24-1 | ATSSGGNYGYT
TRBV4-3 | ASSQGTSGPLGEQY
TRBV6-1 | ASTQYGRTGETQY
TRBV2 | ASSLDGATEAF
TRBV6-2/TRBV6-3 | ASTTLATRNLREQY
TRBV5-1 | ASSPGLAGARETQY
TRBV6-1 | ASSELVTSVDSSTDTQY
TRBV29-1 | SVGTGPRLGTEAF
TRBV10-3 | AISADDGNTIY
TRBV27 | ASSFVGSNEKLF
TRBV28 | ASSSAGLDTDTQY
TRBV28 | ASSLRTLYEQY
TRBV20-1 | SANFANTDTQY
TRBV11-2 | ASSLEGGERGDEQF
TRBV28 | ASSLAGLSNQPQH
TRBV10-2 | ASSENSGPSYEQY
TRBV3-1 | ASSQDGRGVDYEQY
TRBV27 | ASSLGLRGETQY